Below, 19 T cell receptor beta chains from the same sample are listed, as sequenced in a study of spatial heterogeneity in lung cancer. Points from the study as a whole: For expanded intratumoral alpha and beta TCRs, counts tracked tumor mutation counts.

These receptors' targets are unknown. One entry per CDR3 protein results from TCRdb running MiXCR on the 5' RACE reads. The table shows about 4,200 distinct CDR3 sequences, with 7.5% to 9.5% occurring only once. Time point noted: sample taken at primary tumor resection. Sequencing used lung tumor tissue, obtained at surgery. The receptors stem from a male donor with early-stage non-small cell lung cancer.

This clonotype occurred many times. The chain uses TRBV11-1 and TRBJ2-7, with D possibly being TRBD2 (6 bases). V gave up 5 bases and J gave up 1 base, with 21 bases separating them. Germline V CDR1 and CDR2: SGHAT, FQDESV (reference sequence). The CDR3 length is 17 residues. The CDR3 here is CASSGGRWQGGSYEQYF. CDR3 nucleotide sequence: TGTGCCAGCAGCGGAGGAAGATGGCAGGGAGGATCCTACGAGCAGTACTTC.

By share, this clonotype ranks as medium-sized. For the CDR3, the DNA is TGTGCCAGTAGTACCTATGGCACAGATACGCAGTATTTT. It yields the protein CASSTYGTDTQYF. The chain couples TRBV19 to TRBJ2-3; D ambiguous. V lost 4 bases, J lost 1 base, and 6 bases lay in between. Per the germline V gene, CDR1 is LNHDA and CDR2 is SQIVND (reference sequence). The CDR3 totals 13 residues.

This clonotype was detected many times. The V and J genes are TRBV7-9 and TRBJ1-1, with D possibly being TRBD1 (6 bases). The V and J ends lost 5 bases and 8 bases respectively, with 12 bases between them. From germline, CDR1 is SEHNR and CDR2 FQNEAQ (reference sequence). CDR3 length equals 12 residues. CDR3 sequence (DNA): TGTGCCAGCAGCCCCGAGGGGGGGGAAGCTTTCTTT. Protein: CASSPEGGEAFF.

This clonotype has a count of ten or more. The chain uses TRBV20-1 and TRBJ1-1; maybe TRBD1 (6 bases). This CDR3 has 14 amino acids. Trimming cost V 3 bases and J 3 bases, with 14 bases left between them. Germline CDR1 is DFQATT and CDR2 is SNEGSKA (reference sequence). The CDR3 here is CSASQGRWDTEAFF. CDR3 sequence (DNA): TGCAGTGCTAGTCAGGGGCGGTGGGACACTGAAGCTTTCTTT.

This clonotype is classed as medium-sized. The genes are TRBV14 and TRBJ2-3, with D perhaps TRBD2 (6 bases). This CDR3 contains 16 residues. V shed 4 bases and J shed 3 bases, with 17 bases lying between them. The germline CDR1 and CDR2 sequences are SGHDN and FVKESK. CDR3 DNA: TGTGCCAGCAGCCGAATGAACTTCGGAGGGACAGATACGCAGTATTTT. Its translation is CASSRMNFGGTDTQYF.

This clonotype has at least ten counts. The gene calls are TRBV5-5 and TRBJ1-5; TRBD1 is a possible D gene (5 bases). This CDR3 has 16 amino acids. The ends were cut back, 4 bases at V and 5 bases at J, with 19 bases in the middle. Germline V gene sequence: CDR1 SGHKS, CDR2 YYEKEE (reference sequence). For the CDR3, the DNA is TGTGCCAGCAGCCACGAGGGGACGGCAAGTTATCAGCCCCAGCATTTT. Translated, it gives CASSHEGTASYQPQHF.

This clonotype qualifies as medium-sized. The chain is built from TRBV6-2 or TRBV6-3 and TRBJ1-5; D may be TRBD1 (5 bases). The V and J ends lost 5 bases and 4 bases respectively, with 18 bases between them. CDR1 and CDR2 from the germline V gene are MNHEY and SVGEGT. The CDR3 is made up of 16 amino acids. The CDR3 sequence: CASSILRGTANQPQHF. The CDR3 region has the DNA TGTGCCAGCAGTATCCTCCGTGGGACGGCAAATCAGCCCCAGCATTTT.

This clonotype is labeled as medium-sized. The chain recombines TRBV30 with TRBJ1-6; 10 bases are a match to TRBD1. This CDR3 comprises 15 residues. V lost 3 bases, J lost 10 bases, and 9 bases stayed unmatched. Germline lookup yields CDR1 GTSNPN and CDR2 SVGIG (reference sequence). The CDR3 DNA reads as TGTGCCTGGAGCATAGTGACAGGGGGCGGATCACCCCTCCACTTT. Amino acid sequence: CAWSIVTGGGSPLHF.

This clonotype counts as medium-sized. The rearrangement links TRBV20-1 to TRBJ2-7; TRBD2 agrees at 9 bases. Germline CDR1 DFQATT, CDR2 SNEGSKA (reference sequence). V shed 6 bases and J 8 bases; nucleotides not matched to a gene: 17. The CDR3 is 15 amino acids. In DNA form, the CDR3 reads TGCAGTGCGAGTAGAGTAGGACTAGCGAATTCGAAGCAGTACTTC. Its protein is CSASRVGLANSKQYF.

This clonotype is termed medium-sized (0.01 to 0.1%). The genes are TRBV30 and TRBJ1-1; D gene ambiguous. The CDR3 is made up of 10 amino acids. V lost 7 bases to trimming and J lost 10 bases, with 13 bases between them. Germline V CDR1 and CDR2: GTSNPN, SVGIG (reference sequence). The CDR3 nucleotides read TGTGCCTCGATGGACCGAGGAGCTTTCTTT. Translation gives CASMDRGAFF.

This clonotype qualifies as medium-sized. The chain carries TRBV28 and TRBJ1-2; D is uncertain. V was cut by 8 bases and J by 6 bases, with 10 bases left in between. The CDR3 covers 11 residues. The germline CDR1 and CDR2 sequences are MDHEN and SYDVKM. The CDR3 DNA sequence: TGTGCCAGCCGGCGGGAGGATGGCTACACCTTC. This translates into CASRREDGYTF.

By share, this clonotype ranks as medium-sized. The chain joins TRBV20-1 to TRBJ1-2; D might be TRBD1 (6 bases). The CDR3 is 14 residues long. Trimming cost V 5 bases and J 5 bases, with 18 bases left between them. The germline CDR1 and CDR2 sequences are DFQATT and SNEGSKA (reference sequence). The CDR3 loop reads CSASEGGDLYGYTF. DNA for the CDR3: TGCAGTGCTTCCGAGGGGGGGGACCTTTATGGCTACACCTTC.

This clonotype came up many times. CDR3 in amino acids: CASTLGQAYGYTF. The CDR3 DNA reads as TGTGCCAGCACCCTAGGACAGGCCTATGGCTACACCTTC. The rearrangement links TRBV2 to TRBJ1-2; 7 bases agree with TRBD1. Trimming took 7 bases from V and 4 from J; bases not matched to a gene: 6. The CDR3 runs to 13 residues. CDR1 SNHLY and CDR2 FYNNEI come from the germline V gene.

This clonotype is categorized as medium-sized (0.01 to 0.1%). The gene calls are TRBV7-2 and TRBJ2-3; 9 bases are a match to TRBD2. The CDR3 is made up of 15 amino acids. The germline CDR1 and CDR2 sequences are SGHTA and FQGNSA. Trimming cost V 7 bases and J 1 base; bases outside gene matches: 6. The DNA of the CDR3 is TGTGCCAGCACCTGGGGCGGGGGGGGCACAGATACGCAGTATTTT. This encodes CASTWGGGGTDTQYF.

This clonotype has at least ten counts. The CDR3 region is CSVVLAGVYEQYF. The CDR3 region has the DNA TGCAGCGTTGTTCTAGCGGGAGTCTACGAGCAGTACTTC. The gene calls are TRBV29-1 and TRBJ2-7, with TRBD2 matching 10 bases. Trimming cost V 4 bases and J 3 bases; bases outside gene matches: 3. Germline V lookup: CDR1 SQVTM, CDR2 ANQGSEA. CDR3 length equals 13 residues.

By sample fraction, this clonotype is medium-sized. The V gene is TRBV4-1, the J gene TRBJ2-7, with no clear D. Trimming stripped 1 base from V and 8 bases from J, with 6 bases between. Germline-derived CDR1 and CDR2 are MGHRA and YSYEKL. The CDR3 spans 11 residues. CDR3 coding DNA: TGCGCCAGCAGCCAAGGGAACCAGCAGTACTTC. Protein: CASSQGNQQYF.

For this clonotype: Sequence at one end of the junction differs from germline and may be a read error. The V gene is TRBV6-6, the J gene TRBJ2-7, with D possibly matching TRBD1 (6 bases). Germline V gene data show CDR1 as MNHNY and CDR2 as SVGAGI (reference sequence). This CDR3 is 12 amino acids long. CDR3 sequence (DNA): TGTGCCAGCAGATCAGGGGCCTACGAGCGGTATTTC. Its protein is CASRSGAYERYF.

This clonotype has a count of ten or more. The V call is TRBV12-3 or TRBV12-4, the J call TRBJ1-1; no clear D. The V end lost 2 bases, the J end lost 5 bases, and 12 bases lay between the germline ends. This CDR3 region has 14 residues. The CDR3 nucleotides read TGTGCCAGCAGTTTAAGGCTGCTGAGGACTGAAGCTTTCTTT. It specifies CASSLRLLRTEAFF.

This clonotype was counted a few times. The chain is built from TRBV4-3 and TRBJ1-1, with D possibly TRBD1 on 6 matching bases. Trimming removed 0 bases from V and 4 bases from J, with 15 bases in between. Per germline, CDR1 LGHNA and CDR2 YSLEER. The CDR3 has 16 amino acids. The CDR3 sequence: CASSQDTGFRVTEAFF. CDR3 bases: TGCGCCAGCAGCCAAGATACAGGGTTTCGAGTCACTGAAGCTTTCTTT.